This T cell receptor (beta chain) was captured in a study of cytomegalovirus exposure and HLA in healthy donors. 60 Vbeta and 13 Jbeta primers were used in PCR. Only in-frame clones appear in the TCRdb table, and some are missing; sequencing was by immunoSEQ multiplex PCR. The data contain tens of thousands of clones, over 55% of them seen just once; the ten biggest clones take up 20% to 25%. The V end was cut by 5 bases, the J end by 8 bases, with 15 bases between. Germline V lookup: CDR1 SGHTA, CDR2 FQGNSA. The CDR3 totals 13 residues. This clone has more than one count but fewer than ten. This chain connects TRBV7-2 to TRBJ1-2; D gene ambiguous. This TCR was recovered from a woman aged 50 to 65 in good health and CMV-seropositive. Source material: PBMCs. CDR3 nucleotides: TGTGCCAGCAGCCCCCCCGGGGATCGCGGCTACACCTTC. Translating gives CASSPPGDRGYTF.